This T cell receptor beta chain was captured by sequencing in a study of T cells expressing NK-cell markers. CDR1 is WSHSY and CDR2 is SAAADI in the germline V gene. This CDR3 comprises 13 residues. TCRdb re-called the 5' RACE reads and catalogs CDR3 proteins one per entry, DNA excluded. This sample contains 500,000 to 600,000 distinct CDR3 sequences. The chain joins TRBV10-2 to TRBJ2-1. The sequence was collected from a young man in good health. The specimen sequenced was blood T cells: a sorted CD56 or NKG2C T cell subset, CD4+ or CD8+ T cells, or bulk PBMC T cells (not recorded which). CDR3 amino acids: CASRVVSNNEQFF.